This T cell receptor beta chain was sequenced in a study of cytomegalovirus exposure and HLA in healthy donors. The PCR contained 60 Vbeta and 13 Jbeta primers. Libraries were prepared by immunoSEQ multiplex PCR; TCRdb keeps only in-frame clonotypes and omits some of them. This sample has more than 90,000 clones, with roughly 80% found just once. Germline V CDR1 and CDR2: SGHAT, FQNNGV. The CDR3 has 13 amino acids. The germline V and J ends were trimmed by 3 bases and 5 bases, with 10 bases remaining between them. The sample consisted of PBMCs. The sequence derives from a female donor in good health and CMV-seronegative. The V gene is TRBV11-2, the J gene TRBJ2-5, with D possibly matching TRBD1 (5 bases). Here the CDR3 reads CASSFQGWETQYF. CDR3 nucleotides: TGTGCCAGCAGCTTCCAGGGATGGGAGACCCAGTACTTC.